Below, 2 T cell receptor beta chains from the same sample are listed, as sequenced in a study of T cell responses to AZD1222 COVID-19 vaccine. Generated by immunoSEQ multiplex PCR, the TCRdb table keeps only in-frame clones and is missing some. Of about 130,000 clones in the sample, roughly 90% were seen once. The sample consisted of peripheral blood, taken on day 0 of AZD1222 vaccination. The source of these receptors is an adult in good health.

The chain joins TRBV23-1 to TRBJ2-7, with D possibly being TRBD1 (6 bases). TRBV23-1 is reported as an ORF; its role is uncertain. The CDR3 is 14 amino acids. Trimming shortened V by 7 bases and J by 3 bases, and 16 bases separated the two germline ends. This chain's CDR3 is CASNPQGPDYEQYF. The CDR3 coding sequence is TGCGCCAGCAACCCACAGGGTCCCGACTACGAGCAGTACTTC.

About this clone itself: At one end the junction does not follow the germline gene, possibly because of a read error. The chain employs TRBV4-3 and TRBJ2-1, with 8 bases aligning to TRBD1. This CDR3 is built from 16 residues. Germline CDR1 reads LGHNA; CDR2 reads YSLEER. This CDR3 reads CANSQDDRGFYNEQFF. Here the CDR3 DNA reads TGCGCCAACAGCCAAGATGACAGGGGCTTCTACAATGAGCAGTTCTTC.